This is a list of T cell receptor beta chains from one sample in a study of blood T cell repertoires in COVID-19. Assay used: immunoSEQ multiplex PCR; TCRdb lists only in-frame clones, some missing. The data contain roughly 130,000 clones, more than 90% of them seen just once; the ten biggest clones take up about 4.5%. Sequencing was done on a sample of peripheral blood. These receptors were taken from a man aged 55 to 70 with COVID-19, enrolled during active disease. Both conserved end residues are part of each CDR3. The D gene is left open where the match is weak. The size of a clone is reported for some rows only, either as once, few or many, or as a class for expanded clones.

v_gene: TRBV18; d_gene: TRBD2; j_gene: TRBJ2-4; abundance: NA; CDR3aa: CASSRTSGIEGGNIQYF; CDR3nt: TGTGCCAGCTCACGGACTAGCGGGATCGAGGGGGGAAACATTCAGTACTTC
v_gene: TRBV24-1; d_gene: TRBD1; j_gene: TRBJ1-2; abundance: NA; CDR3aa: CATSDTRQGHGYTF; CDR3nt: TGTGCCACCAGTGACACCCGACAGGGCCATGGCTACACCTTC
v_gene: TRBV6-5; d_gene: NA; j_gene: TRBJ2-2; abundance: NA; CDR3aa: CASSYAGMELFF; CDR3nt: TGTGCCAGCAGTTACGCAGGCATGGAGCTGTTTTTT
v_gene: TRBV6-2/TRBV6-3; d_gene: TRBD2; j_gene: TRBJ2-1; abundance: NA; CDR3aa: CASTPRAGGPGYNEQFF; CDR3nt: TGTGCCAGCACCCCGCGAGCGGGAGGGCCGGGGTACAATGAGCAGTTCTTC
v_gene: TRBV5-1; d_gene: NA; j_gene: TRBJ1-4; abundance: NA; CDR3aa: CASSSYGVDEKLFF; CDR3nt: TGCGCCAGCAGCTCCTACGGGGTGGATGAAAAACTGTTTTTT
v_gene: TRBV6-1; d_gene: NA; j_gene: TRBJ2-7; abundance: NA; CDR3aa: CASSEAVAGVYEQYF; CDR3nt: TGTGCCAGCAGTGAAGCGGTGGCAGGGGTGTACGAGCAGTACTTC
v_gene: TRBV2; d_gene: TRBD1; j_gene: TRBJ2-1; abundance: NA; CDR3aa: CASSGDRESDEQFF; CDR3nt: TGTGCCAGCAGCGGGGACAGGGAAAGTGATGAGCAGTTCTTC
v_gene: TRBV18; d_gene: TRBD1; j_gene: TRBJ1-4; abundance: once; CDR3aa: CASSPSGGPNEKLFF; CDR3nt: TGTGCCAGCTCACCATCAGGGGGCCCTAATGAAAAACTGTTTTTT
v_gene: TRBV2; d_gene: NA; j_gene: TRBJ2-2; abundance: NA; CDR3aa: CASILAWEHTGELFF; CDR3nt: TGTGCCAGCATCCTAGCGTGGGAACACACCGGGGAGCTGTTTTTT
v_gene: TRBV11-3; d_gene: TRBD2; j_gene: TRBJ2-1; abundance: NA; CDR3aa: CASRREGEQFF; CDR3nt: TGTGCCAGCCGACGGGAGGGTGAGCAGTTCTTC
v_gene: TRBV19; d_gene: TRBD1; j_gene: TRBJ1-1; abundance: NA; CDR3aa: CASSSDRLNTEAFF; CDR3nt: TGTGCCAGTAGTTCGGACAGGTTGAACACTGAAGCTTTCTTT
v_gene: TRBV6-5; d_gene: NA; j_gene: TRBJ2-2; abundance: NA; CDR3aa: CASTRREGGELFF; CDR3nt: TGTGCCAGCACCCGACGCGAGGGCGGGGAGCTGTTTTTT
v_gene: TRBV11-2; d_gene: NA; j_gene: TRBJ1-2; abundance: NA; CDR3aa: CASSLGQVYIYGYTF; CDR3nt: TGTGCCAGCAGCTTAGGACAGGTCTACATCTATGGCTACACCTTC
v_gene: TRBV18; d_gene: TRBD2; j_gene: TRBJ2-3; abundance: NA; CDR3aa: CASSLAGGTDTQYF; CDR3nt: TGTGCCAGCTCCCTTGCGGGAGGGACAGATACGCAGTATTTT
v_gene: TRBV2; d_gene: NA; j_gene: TRBJ2-5; abundance: NA; CDR3aa: CASSEVLAYETQYF; CDR3nt: TGTGCCAGCAGTGAAGTGCTAGCGTACGAGACCCAGTACTTC
v_gene: TRBV11-2; d_gene: NA; j_gene: TRBJ1-1; abundance: NA; CDR3aa: CASSRLGSLDTEAFF; CDR3nt: TGTGCCAGCAGCCGACTCGGGTCCCTAGACACTGAAGCTTTCTTT
v_gene: TRBV6-2/TRBV6-3; d_gene: NA; j_gene: TRBJ2-2; abundance: NA; CDR3aa: CASSLQGFGARDTGELFF; CDR3nt: TGTGCCAGCAGTTTACAGGGTTTTGGCGCGAGGGACACCGGGGAGCTGTTTTTT
v_gene: TRBV7-3; d_gene: NA; j_gene: TRBJ2-7; abundance: NA; CDR3aa: CASSSTRLETYEQYF; CDR3nt: TGTGCCAGCAGCTCGACTCGACTAGAAACCTACGAGCAGTACTTC
v_gene: TRBV5-4; d_gene: NA; j_gene: TRBJ2-1; abundance: NA; CDR3aa: CASSWTGNEQFF; CDR3nt: TGTGCCAGCAGCTGGACTGGGAATGAGCAGTTCTTC
v_gene: TRBV28; d_gene: NA; j_gene: TRBJ1-4; abundance: NA; CDR3aa: CASSFSAGMWEKLFF; CDR3nt: TGTGCCAGCAGTTTTTCGGCAGGGATGTGGGAAAAACTGTTTTTT
v_gene: TRBV19; d_gene: NA; j_gene: TRBJ1-4; abundance: NA; CDR3aa: CASNIAGRTNEKLFF; CDR3nt: TGTGCCAGTAACATAGCGGGGAGGACTAATGAAAAACTGTTTTTT
v_gene: TRBV18; d_gene: TRBD1; j_gene: TRBJ1-4; abundance: NA; CDR3aa: CASSLGQPNEKLFF; CDR3nt: TGTGCCAGCTCCCTGGGACAGCCTAATGAAAAACTGTTTTTT
v_gene: TRBV19; d_gene: NA; j_gene: TRBJ1-1; abundance: NA; CDR3aa: CASSIMGGSNTEAFF; CDR3nt: TGTGCCAGTAGTATAATGGGAGGGTCCAACACTGAAGCTTTCTTT
v_gene: TRBV4-1; d_gene: TRBD2; j_gene: TRBJ2-4; abundance: NA; CDR3aa: CASSPSGNLAKNIQYF; CDR3nt: TGCGCCAGCAGCCCGAGCGGGAACTTAGCCAAAAACATTCAGTACTTC
v_gene: TRBV7-2; d_gene: TRBD2; j_gene: TRBJ2-1; abundance: NA; CDR3aa: CASRPAGGPGNEQFF; CDR3nt: TGTGCCAGCAGACCAGCGGGAGGGCCGGGGAATGAGCAGTTCTTC
v_gene: TRBV11-3; d_gene: TRBD2; j_gene: TRBJ2-7; abundance: NA; CDR3aa: CASSPAGNNEQYF; CDR3nt: TGTGCCAGCAGCCCAGCGGGGAACAACGAGCAGTACTTC